Below are 29 T cell receptor beta chains sequenced from a single sample in a study of low-dose radiotherapy and immunotherapy resistance in tumors. First-strand cDNA relied on TRAV- and TRBV-specific primers spanning alpha and beta chains. Amplification of TCRs used a constant-region primer and V-primer adapter for about 18 PCR cycles. TCRdb processed the reads anew with MiXCR; each CDR3 protein has one entry. Among 15,000 to 20,000 distinct CDR3 sequences, about two thirds were seen once, and the ten largest hold around 5.9%. The receptors were sampled from a human donor with advanced metastatic prostate, ovarian, gallbladder or colorectal cancer (not recorded which). This table probably holds off-target reads from a library built for another chain.

The chain links TRBV6-2 or TRBV6-3 to TRBJ2-6; weak D call: TRBD2 (5 bases). Germline CDR1 reads MNHEY; CDR2 reads SVGEGT. The CDR3 totals 18 residues. The V end lost 2 bases, the J end lost 0 bases, and 14 bases lay between the germline ends. DNA of the CDR3: TGTGCCAGCAGTTACCCCGAGGGCGGAATCTCTGGGGCCAACGTCCTGACTTTC. Residues: CASSYPEGGISGANVLTF.

The chain couples TRBV20-1 to TRBJ1-5; the match to TRBD1 covers 8 bases. The CDR3 is 13 amino acids. The germline gives CDR1 DFQATT, CDR2 SNEGSKA (reference sequence). Unmatched junction bases numbered 0, after V lost 1 base and J lost 4 bases. DNA for the CDR3: TGCAGTGCTAGAGGACAGGGGAATCAGCCCCAGCATTTT. Amino acid sequence: CSARGQGNQPQHF.

As DNA, the CDR3 is TGCGCCAGCAGGTTTGGATCGGGGGCGAACTATGGCTACACCTTC. This codes for CASRFGSGANYGYTF. The V gene is TRBV5-1, the J gene TRBJ1-2, with D maybe TRBD1 (6 bases). The CDR3 is 15 residues long. Germline V gene lookup returns CDR1 SGHRS and CDR2 YFSETQ. Trimming removed 5 bases at V and 2 bases at J, with 16 bases between.

The chain couples TRBV9 to TRBJ2-1, with D possibly TRBD1 on 5 matching bases. The V end lost 6 bases, the J end lost 0 bases, and 10 bases lay between the germline ends. From germline, CDR1 is SGDLS and CDR2 YYNGEE. The CDR3 runs to 14 residues. Here the CDR3 reads CASTPQGSYNEQFF. The CDR3 region has the DNA TGTGCCAGCACCCCCCAGGGCTCCTACAATGAGCAGTTCTTC.

The chain carries TRBV20-1 and TRBJ2-5; D remains unclear. Germline lookup yields CDR1 DFQATT and CDR2 SNEGSKA (reference sequence). V was pared by 7 bases and J by 4 bases, with 16 bases between. The CDR3 length is 13 residues. The CDR3 here is CSGSFLGSETQYF. As DNA, the CDR3 is TGCAGTGGCAGCTTTCTGGGGTCAGAGACCCAGTACTTC.

As DNA, the CDR3 is TGTGCCAGCCTTGGGGGGGCCTCCTACAATGAGCAGTTCTTC. Its translation is CASLGGASYNEQFF. The V and J genes are TRBV11-1 and TRBJ2-1; D may be TRBD2 (7 bases). The CDR3 spans 14 residues. V was trimmed by 8 bases and J by 0 bases, leaving 11 bases between them. Germline V CDR1 and CDR2: SGHAT, FQDESV (reference sequence).

The gene calls are TRBV6-2 or TRBV6-3 and TRBJ2-7; TRBD2 matches 10 bases. V dropped 0 bases and J dropped 2; count of bases not matched to a gene: 4. The germline CDR1 and CDR2 sequences are MNHEY and SVGEGT. The CDR3 has 16 amino acids. For the CDR3, the DNA is TGTGCCAGCAGTTACTCGACTAGCGGGCACCCCTACGAGCAGTACTTC. Translated: CASSYSTSGHPYEQYF.

This chain uses TRBV28 with TRBJ2-3; D is perhaps TRBD1 (5 bases). The CDR3 has 13 residues. The V end was cut by 5 bases, the J end by 4 bases, with 10 bases between. CDR1 MDHEN and CDR2 SYDVKM come from the germline V gene. CDR3 residues: CASSAQDSDTQYF. The DNA of the CDR3 is TGTGCCAGCAGTGCACAGGATTCAGATACGCAGTATTTT.

As to this clonotype: The germline gene is not matched at one end of the junction; a read error may be the cause. This sequence joins TRBV9 and TRBJ2-7, with 10 bases aligning to TRBD1. The CDR3 length is 15 residues. Germline V gene data show CDR1 as SGDLS and CDR2 as YYNGEE. The chain's CDR3 is CDSSVGGQGAYEQYF. The CDR3 DNA follows: TGTGACAGCAGCGTAGGCGGACAGGGGGCCTACGAGCAGTACTTC.

This clonotype occurred a few times. Germline and junction disagree at one end, which may indicate a read error. J is TRBJ2-5 and V is TRBV7-7; the D gene could be TRBD1 or TRBD2 (5 bases each). This CDR3 region has 15 residues. Germline lookup yields CDR1 SSHAT and CDR2 FNYEAQ (reference sequence). CDR3 loop: CASSTGRSYQETQYF. CDR3 DNA: TGTGCTAGCAGCACGGGACGCTCGTACCAAGAGACCCAGTACTTC.

CDR3 sequence (DNA): TGTGCCAGCAGCTTAGTGGGGCTGGGGGAGACCCAGTACTTC. It specifies CASSLVGLGETQYF. The rearrangement links TRBV7-2 to TRBJ2-5, with TRBD1 as a possible D gene (5 bases). Trimming cost V 1 base and J 5 bases, with 11 bases left between them. Germline V CDR1 and CDR2: SGHTA, FQGNSA. The CDR3 spans 14 residues.

The gene calls are TRBV6-2 or TRBV6-3 and TRBJ1-2; a possible D gene is TRBD1 (6 bases). Germline values: CDR1 MNHEY, CDR2 SVGEGT. V lost 6 bases, J lost 5 bases, and 28 bases lay in between. The CDR3 sequence is 18 residues long. This CDR3 reads CASSPGHGYMPNTYGYTF. For the CDR3, the DNA is TGTGCCAGCAGCCCGGGACACGGCTATATGCCAAACACATATGGCTACACCTTC.

This clonotype was seen a few times. The chain is built from TRBV7-8 and TRBJ2-3; D is possibly TRBD2 (5 bases). Germline CDR1 reads SGHVS; CDR2 reads FQNEAQ. The CDR3 loop spans 13 amino acids. V lost 5 bases to trimming and J lost 5 bases, with 11 bases between them. The CDR3 DNA reads TGTGCCAGCAGCCCCAGAAGCGGAGATACGCAGTATTTT. Its protein product is CASSPRSGDTQYF.

The chain recombines TRBV4-2 with TRBJ2-5, with 13 bases identical to TRBD2. With V trimmed by 2 bases and J by 3 bases, 0 bases remained unmatched. This CDR3 is built from 15 residues. Germline assignment: CDR1 LGHNA and CDR2 YNFKEQ. DNA of the CDR3: TGTGCCAGCAGCCAAACTAGCGGGGGGGAAGAGACCCAGTACTTC. It translates to CASSQTSGGEETQYF.

The CDR3 region is CASSLFAGGYQETQYF. DNA of the CDR3: TGTGCCAGCAGCTTGTTCGCGGGGGGATACCAAGAGACCCAGTACTTC. V gene TRBV7-8 combines with J gene TRBJ2-5; 8 nucleotides match TRBD2. Germline CDR1 SGHVS, CDR2 FQNEAQ. The CDR3 length is 16 residues. J was trimmed by 0 bases and V by 3 bases; bases with no gene match: 6. The full variable domain, in which reference TRBV7-8 and TRBJ2-5 provide the parts outside the CDR3, is GAGVSQSPRYKVAKRGQDVALRCDPISGHVSLFWYQQALGQGPEFLTYFQNEAQLDKSGLPSDRFFAERPEGSVSTLKIQRTQQEDSAVYLCASSLFAGGYQETQYFGPGTRLLVL.

The CDR3 is CASSLRYGYTF. CDR3 DNA: TGTGCCAGCAGCCTTCGCTATGGCTACACCTTC. V and J are TRBV5-6 and TRBJ1-2; no clear D. From germline, CDR1 is SGHDT and CDR2 YYEEEE. The CDR3 is 11 residues long. V was shortened by 4 bases and J by 4 bases, with 5 bases between the two germline ends.

This clonotype came up a few times. The chain uses TRBV11-2 and TRBJ2-7, with 14 bases fitting TRBD2. V shed 5 bases, J shed 3 bases, and the junction held 9 bases outside the gene matches. CDR3 size: 17 residues. Per the germline V gene, CDR1 is SGHAT and CDR2 is FQNNGV. CDR3 in amino acids: CASSGLAGGKKDYEQYF. The CDR3 DNA is TGTGCCAGCAGCGGACTAGCGGGAGGAAAGAAGGACTACGAGCAGTACTTC. The whole variable domain, remainder taken from reference TRBV11-2 and TRBJ2-7, is EAGVAQSPRYKIIEKRQSVAFWCNPISGHATLYWYQQILGQGPKLLIQFQNNGVVDDSQLPKDRFSAERLKGVDSTLKIQPAKLEDSAVYLCASSGLAGGKKDYEQYFGPGTRLTVT.

This clonotype has only one observation. The V gene is TRBV4-2, the J gene TRBJ1-2; D remains unclear. CDR1 and CDR2 (germline): LGHNA, YNFKEQ. This CDR3 has 15 residues. Deletions cut 4 bases from V and 1 base from J, with 13 bases between. DNA for the CDR3: TGTGCCAGCAGCCTATCGCCGGGCAATAACTATGGCTACACCTTC. Its translation: CASSLSPGNNYGYTF.

The CDR3 here is CASSQTGMNTEAFF. The CDR3 region has the DNA TGTGCCAGCAGCCAGACAGGGATGAACACTGAAGCTTTCTTT. V usage is TRBV6-8 and J usage is TRBJ1-1, with 7 bases fitting TRBD1. CDR3 length: 14 residues. Losses at the gene ends were 6 bases for V and 0 bases for J; bases not matched to a gene: 4. The germline V gene has CDR1 MNHGY and CDR2 SAAAGT.

The rearrangement joins TRBV18 to TRBJ2-1; D possibly corresponds to TRBD2 (6 bases). Trimming left V 0 bases short and J 3 bases short, with 12 bases between. CDR3 size: 16 residues. CDR1 KGHSH and CDR2 LQKENI come from the germline V gene. CDR3 sequence reads: CASSPPGGENYNEQFF. Here the CDR3 DNA reads TGTGCCAGCTCACCACCTGGCGGGGAGAACTACAATGAGCAGTTCTTC.

Only a few counts were recorded for this clonotype. V gene TRBV5-1 combines with J gene TRBJ2-7; 11 nucleotides line up with TRBD1. With 8 bases clipped from V and 3 bases from J, the junction kept 13 bases outside the gene matches. Germline V CDR1 and CDR2: SGHRS, YFSETQ. The CDR3 length is 16 residues. The CDR3 region has the DNA TGCGCCAGTCTCCACCGCCCGGGACAGGGGGTCTACGAGCAGTACTTC. Amino acids: CASLHRPGQGVYEQYF.

This sequence joins TRBV20-1 and TRBJ1-5; D remains ambiguous. The CDR3 spans 16 residues. CDR1 and CDR2 (germline): DFQATT, SNEGSKA (reference sequence). With 3 bases removed from V and 3 bases from J, the gap between germline ends came to 18 bases. The CDR3 DNA is TGCAGTGCTAGGCGGACTGGTGGACGCCCCAATCAGCCCCAGCATTTT. Protein product: CSARRTGGRPNQPQHF.

This clonotype occurred once. This chain joins TRBV5-1 and TRBJ2-4; D ambiguous. Germline values: CDR1 SGHRS, CDR2 YFSETQ. The CDR3 has 16 amino acids. The V end lost 0 bases, the J end lost 9 bases, and 19 bases lay between the germline ends. CDR3 coding DNA: TGCGCCAGCAGCTTGGTGGGCGGCAGGATGAGTTCCATTCAGTACTTC. Translated: CASSLVGGRMSSIQYF.

V is TRBV27 and J is TRBJ1-5; possibly TRBD1 for D (6 bases). The CDR3 runs 14 residues. CDR1 and CDR2 from the germline V gene are MNHEY and SMNVEV (reference sequence). Trimming removed 5 bases from V and 6 bases from J, with 14 bases in between. The DNA of the CDR3 is TGTGCCAGCAGTCCGTTGGGCAGGGGTCAGCCCCAGCATTTT. This codes for CASSPLGRGQPQHF.

V and J are TRBV18 and TRBJ1-6; tentative D call: TRBD1 (6 bases). The V gene's germline CDR1 is KGHSH and CDR2 LQKENI. Deletions cut 6 bases from V and 11 bases from J, with 20 bases between. The CDR3 extends over 15 amino acids. The CDR3: CASSDSLRDSAPLHF. CDR3 in DNA: TGTGCCAGCTCGGACAGTCTACGGGATAGTGCACCCCTCCACTTT.

The chain uses TRBV5-1 and TRBJ1-2; TRBD1 might be the D (6 bases). The germline V gene encodes CDR1 SGHRS and CDR2 YFSETQ. Deletions cut 0 bases from V and 2 bases from J, with 8 bases between. The CDR3 is made up of 14 amino acids. The CDR3 here is CASSLAGQNYGYTF. Here the CDR3 DNA reads TGCGCCAGCAGCTTGGCAGGACAGAACTATGGCTACACCTTC. Together with reference TRBV5-1 and TRBJ1-2, the CDR3 gives the full variable domain: KAGVTQTPRYLIKTRGQQVTLSCSPISGHRSVSWYQQTPGQGLQFLFEYFSETQRNKGNFPGRFSGRQFSNSRSEMNVSTLELGDSALYLCASSLAGQNYGYTFGSGTRLTVV.

CDR3 in amino acids: CASSVGQPNEQFF. The CDR3 bases are TGTGCCAGCAGCGTAGGACAGCCCAATGAGCAGTTCTTC. The chain has TRBV2 and TRBJ2-1; D possibly corresponds to TRBD1 (6 bases). The V gene lost 6 bases and the J gene lost 6 bases, with 12 bases spanning the gap. Germline lookup yields CDR1 SNHLY and CDR2 FYNNEI. This CDR3 has 13 residues. Complete variable domain (other parts from reference TRBV2 and TRBJ2-1): EPEVTQTPSHQVTQMGQEVILRCVPISNHLYFYWYRQILGQKVEFLVSFYNNEISEKSEIFDDQFSVERPDGSNFTLKIRSTKLEDSAMYFCASSVGQPNEQFFGPGTRLTVL.

The rearrangement joins TRBV5-5 to TRBJ1-1; TRBD1 might be the D (5 bases). Trimming stripped 3 bases from V and 1 base from J, with 13 bases between. CDR1 is SGHKS and CDR2 is YYEKEE in the germline V gene (reference sequence). The CDR3 has 15 amino acids. CDR3 sequence (DNA): TGTGCCAGCAGCTGGGCGGCGGGGGGGAACACTGAAGCTTTCTTT. Encoded protein: CASSWAAGGNTEAFF. Full variable domain (rest looked up from reference TRBV5-5 and TRBJ1-1): DAGVTQSPTHLIKTRGQQVTLRCSPISGHKSVSWYQQVLGQGPQFIFQYYEKEERGRGNFPDRFSARQFPNYSSELNVNALLLGDSALYLCASSWAAGGNTEAFFGQGTRLTVV.

The genes are TRBV28 and TRBJ2-1; 10 bases are a match to TRBD2. J was trimmed by 10 bases and V by 7 bases; bases with no gene match: 22. The CDR3 contains 18 residues. From germline, CDR1 is MDHEN and CDR2 SYDVKM. As DNA, the CDR3 is TGTGCCAGCACACGGTTTCCTAACCCCAGCGGGAGGGCCAGAGAGCAGTTCTTC. It encodes CASTRFPNPSGRAREQFF.